These 22 T cell receptor beta chains were sequenced from one sample in a study of PD-1 blockade in classical Hodgkin lymphoma. Profiling relied on immunoSEQ multiplex PCR, and the TCRdb table lists in-frame clones only, not all of them. Among 25,000 to 35,000 clones listed, less than 85% were seen once. Every patient was affected by relapse after autologous stem cell transplantation, while exposure to brentuximab vedotin was not uniform. Material: peripheral blood mononuclear cells (PBMCs), obtained before the second cycle of nivolumab. The receptor source for this set is a human donor with classical Hodgkin lymphoma.

This clone was seen once. This rearrangement joins TRBV18 to TRBJ2-1; a possible D gene is TRBD1 (6 bases). Trimming shortened V by 6 bases and J by 5 bases, and 11 bases separated the two germline ends. The CDR3 spans 13 residues. Germline CDR1 reads KGHSH; CDR2 reads LQKENI. CDR3 nucleotides: TGTGCCAGCTCTCAGGGACACAACAATGAGCAGTTCTTC. This gives the protein CASSQGHNNEQFF. The whole variable domain, filled in from reference TRBV18 and TRBJ2-1, reads NAGVMQNPRHLVRRRGQEARLRCSPMKGHSHVYWYRQLPEEGLKFMVYLQKENIIDESGMPKERFSAEFPKEGPSILRIQQVVRGDSAAYFCASSQGHNNEQFFGPGTRLTVL.

The chain is built from TRBV5-6 and TRBJ1-1; D is uncertain. The CDR3 consists of 14 residues. Germline lookup yields CDR1 SGHDT and CDR2 YYEEEE. V was pared by 0 bases and J by 2 bases, with 8 bases between. CDR3 protein: CASSLVGGNTEAFF. The CDR3 nucleotides are TGTGCCAGCAGCTTGGTGGGCGGAAACACTGAAGCTTTCTTT. The whole variable domain, filled in from reference TRBV5-6 and TRBJ1-1, reads DAGVTQSPTHLIKTRGQQVTLRCSPKSGHDTVSWYQQALGQGPQFIFQYYEEEERQRGNFPDRFSGHQFPNYSSELNVNALLLGDSALYLCASSLVGGNTEAFFGQGTRLTVV.

This sequence joins TRBV19 and TRBJ1-3, with D tentatively TRBD1 (6 bases). The CDR3 is 14 amino acids. The germline V and J ends were trimmed by 4 bases and 4 bases, with 11 bases remaining between them. From germline, CDR1 is LNHDA and CDR2 SQIVND (reference sequence). The CDR3 DNA follows: TGTGCCAGTAGTAGGACAGCACAGGGAAACACCATATATTTT. It codes for CASSRTAQGNTIYF.

The V and J genes are TRBV5-1 and TRBJ1-6; D uncertain. CDR3 size: 12 residues. Germline-derived CDR1 and CDR2 are SGHRS and YFSETQ. V lost 4 bases and J lost 9, with 8 bases in between. The CDR3 protein is CASSETGSPLHF. The CDR3 DNA is TGCGCCAGCAGCGAAACTGGTTCACCCCTCCACTTT.

This clone was counted only a few times. V and J are TRBV18 and TRBJ1-2, with unresolved D. CDR3 size: 14 residues. V was trimmed by 2 bases and J by 4 bases, leaving 11 bases between them. CDR1 and CDR2 (germline): KGHSH, LQKENI. The CDR3 sequence is CASSPAGTFYGYTF. DNA of the CDR3: TGTGCCAGCTCACCAGCGGGCACGTTCTATGGCTACACCTTC.

The rearrangement joins TRBV5-4 to TRBJ2-2; 9 bases agree with TRBD2. This CDR3 region has 15 residues. The V gene end was trimmed by 3 bases and the J gene end by 3 bases; junction bases not matched to a gene: 3. Germline values: CDR1 SGHNT, CDR2 YYREEE (reference sequence). The CDR3 here is CASSSVAGDTGELFF. CDR3 in DNA: TGTGCCAGCAGCTCAGTAGCGGGAGACACCGGGGAGCTGTTTTTT. Looking up the rest from reference TRBV5-4 and TRBJ2-2 gives the full variable domain: ETGVTQSPTHLIKTRGQQVTLRCSSQSGHNTVSWYQQALGQGPQFIFQYYREEENGRGNFPPRFSGLQFPNYSSELNVNALELDDSALYLCASSSVAGDTGELFFGEGSRLTVL.

The chain is built from TRBV7-2 and TRBJ1-5; 8 nucleotides agree with TRBD1. Trimming took 3 bases from V and 2 from J; bases not matched to a gene: 0. CDR1 is SGHTA and CDR2 is FQGNSA in the germline V gene. The CDR3 consists of 14 residues. CDR3 in amino acids: CASSLDRGNQPQHF. The CDR3 nucleotides are TGTGCCAGCAGCTTGGACAGGGGCAATCAGCCCCAGCATTTT.

This clone appeared a single time. The rearrangement joins TRBV9 to TRBJ1-5, with no clear D. This CDR3 has 15 amino acids. Germline CDR1 reads SGDLS; CDR2 reads YYNGEE. Trimming took 0 bases from V and 1 from J, leaving 8 bases between them. The CDR3 nucleotides read TGTGCCAGCAGCGTAGCTGGGCGGAGCAATCAGCCCCAGCATTTT. Translated, it gives CASSVAGRSNQPQHF.

The chain joins TRBV25-1 to TRBJ1-2; TRBD1 is a possible D gene (5 bases). With 3 bases removed from V and 1 base from J, the gap between germline ends came to 12 bases. This CDR3 is 15 amino acids long. Germline CDR1 is MGHDK and CDR2 is SYGVNS. DNA for the CDR3: TGTGCCAGCAGTGATGTTGCAGGGAGTAACTATGGCTACACCTTC. Its protein is CASSDVAGSNYGYTF.

The chain recombines TRBV11-2 with TRBJ1-1; D is ambiguous. The V and J ends lost 5 bases and 4 bases respectively, with 11 bases between them. Germline CDR1 and CDR2: SGHAT and FQNNGV. This CDR3 comprises 13 residues. The CDR3 DNA follows: TGTGCCAGCAGCGAGAGGAAAGTCACTGAAGCTTTCTTT. Translation: CASSERKVTEAFF.

The CDR3 DNA sequence: TGCAGTGCTAGGGTCAGGACTGAAGCTTTCTTT. It yields the protein CSARVRTEAFF. This chain joins TRBV20-1 and TRBJ1-1; D gene uncertain. Per the germline V gene, CDR1 is DFQATT and CDR2 is SNEGSKA (reference sequence). The CDR3 covers 11 residues. Trimming stripped 3 bases from V and 5 bases from J, with 7 bases between.

The V gene is TRBV6-4, the J gene TRBJ2-2; maybe TRBD2 (5 bases). This CDR3 region has 13 residues. Germline CDR1 is MRHNA and CDR2 is SNTAGT. Trimming took 4 bases from V and 4 from J, leaving 7 bases between them. CDR3 amino acids: CASSVTSTGELFF. CDR3 coding DNA: TGTGCCAGCAGTGTAACTAGCACCGGGGAGCTGTTTTTT.

The chain combines TRBV11-1 with TRBJ2-5; 8 bases line up with TRBD2. The germline gives CDR1 SGHAT, CDR2 FQDESV (reference sequence). CDR3 length: 14 amino acids. V shed 0 bases, J shed 4 bases, and the junction held 1 base outside the gene matches. The CDR3 region is CASSLAGLGETQYF. As DNA, the CDR3 is TGTGCCAGCAGCTTAGCGGGACTAGGAGAGACCCAGTACTTC.

This rearrangement joins TRBV6-6 to TRBJ1-2; D is undetermined. The CDR3 is 12 residues long. Germline V gives CDR1 MNHNY, CDR2 SVGAGI (reference sequence). V was shortened by 5 bases and J by 7 bases, with 11 bases between the two germline ends. The chain's CDR3 is CASSPTASGYTF. The CDR3 coding sequence is TGTGCCAGCAGTCCCACGGCCAGTGGCTACACCTTC.

The chain employs TRBV2 and TRBJ1-1; unclear D gene. The CDR3 spans 15 residues. V dropped 3 bases and J dropped 0 bases, with 11 bases sitting between them. CDR1 is SNHLY, CDR2 FYNNEI, per germline. For the CDR3, the DNA is TGTGCCAGCAGTGATGTGTTCGGATTGAACACTGAAGCTTTCTTT. Amino acid sequence: CASSDVFGLNTEAFF.

This chain connects TRBV28 to TRBJ2-3; no clear D. Trimming pared 6 bases from V and 0 bases from J, leaving 13 bases between. This CDR3 has 15 amino acids. CDR1 and CDR2 from the germline V gene are MDHEN and SYDVKM. CDR3 sequence reads: CASSYAGASTDTQYF. In DNA form, the CDR3 reads TGTGCCAGCAGCTACGCAGGCGCTAGCACAGATACGCAGTATTTT.

The chain links TRBV4-1 to TRBJ2-1; possible D gene TRBD1, 5 bases. Trimming removed 1 base at V and 7 bases at J, with 14 bases between. This CDR3 spans 15 amino acids. Per germline, CDR1 MGHRA and CDR2 YSYEKL. The CDR3 reads CASSQGSQGKNEQFF. CDR3 sequence (DNA): TGCGCCAGCAGCCAAGGCTCCCAGGGCAAGAATGAGCAGTTCTTC.

This chain uses TRBV28 with TRBJ1-1; no definite D call. Germline V lookup: CDR1 MDHEN, CDR2 SYDVKM. The V end was cut by 3 bases, the J end by 11 bases, with 10 bases between. CDR3 size: 11 residues. CDR3 loop: CASSLDSGAFF. CDR3 nucleotides: TGTGCCAGCAGTTTGGACTCGGGGGCTTTCTTT.

The V and J genes are TRBV4-1 and TRBJ2-6, with D hard to call. Trimming removed 1 base at V and 0 bases at J, with 13 bases between. Germline-derived CDR1 and CDR2 are MGHRA and YSYEKL. This CDR3 has 18 residues. The CDR3 sequence is CASSQVGRLPSGANVLTF. The CDR3 DNA follows: TGCGCCAGCAGCCAAGTGGGTCGTCTTCCCTCTGGGGCCAACGTCCTGACTTTC.

This clone occurred a few times. The rearrangement joins TRBV7-2 to TRBJ1-6, with a weak D call TRBD1 (5 bases). This CDR3 is built from 13 residues. Trimming removed 7 bases at V and 10 bases at J, with 14 bases between. Germline V lookup: CDR1 SGHTA, CDR2 FQGNSA. CDR3 residues: CASNQGVESPLHF. The CDR3 DNA reads as TGTGCCAGCAACCAGGGAGTGGAATCACCCCTCCACTTT.

The chain links TRBV7-3 to TRBJ1-6; 8 nucleotides match TRBD1. CDR3 length: 16 amino acids. Germline V CDR1 and CDR2: SGHTA, FQGTGA. Losses at the gene ends were 2 bases for V and 7 bases for J; bases not matched to a gene: 7. The CDR3 sequence: CASSLLFRGQNSPLHF. CDR3 DNA: TGTGCCAGCAGCTTACTTTTCAGGGGGCAAAATTCACCCCTCCACTTT.

V and J are TRBV15 and TRBJ1-5; no definite D call. The CDR3 consists of 13 residues. From germline, CDR1 is LNHNV and CDR2 YYDKDF (reference sequence). V lost 3 bases to trimming and J lost 4 bases, with 7 bases between them. The CDR3 DNA sequence: TGTGCCACCAGCAGCAGCGGTAATCAGCCCCAGCATTTT. This gives the protein CATSSSGNQPQHF. Full variable domain (remainder filled in from reference TRBV15 and TRBJ1-5): DAMVIQNPRYQVTQFGKPVTLSCSQTLNHNVMYWYQQKSSQAPKLLFHYYDKDFNNEADTPDNFQSRRPNTSFCFLDIRSPGLGDTAMYLCATSSSGNQPQHFGDGTRLSIL.